This entry concerns a single T cell receptor beta chain. This clonotype occurred many times. What this receptor recognizes is not known. Base qualities are missing; no much larger clone stands one base away. Via the germline V gene, CDR1 is ENHRY and CDR2 SYGVKD. Including the terminal cysteine and phenylalanine, the CDR3 comprises 14 residues. Only CDR3 DNA remains: 42 bases, in frame from the first base. V loses 10 bases, J loses 3 bases, and the germline ends lie 18 bases apart. This specimen comes from a study of blood T cells in healthy people across ages (dated by TCRdb to between 2015 and 2016). General notes on the study: Template switching captured roughly one uniquely barcoded TCR beta cDNA molecule per two T cells in model experiments. Using deep sequencing normalized with unique cDNA molecular identifiers, the study measured how TCR beta repertoire diversity changes with age. Donors were grouped into four age groups: young (average about 15 years), middle-aged (approximately 41), aged (62) and long-lived (approximately 78). To avoid experimental bias, donors of different ages were spread randomly across the sequencing lanes. Using the same blood draw, the study looked at two additional independent replicas of 1 million unique cDNA reads for two donors, one aged 18 to 30 and the other aged 80 or older.

Receptor amplification or capture employed 5' RACE. The instrument was an Illumina HiSeq 2500. A second PCR of roughly 7 to 11 cycles was run with a J-beta primer mix and a sample-barcoded 5' primer. A template-switch 5' adaptor carrying 12 random nucleotides introduced a unique molecular identifier onto each TCR beta cDNA molecule. Each sample yielded at least 3 million CDR3-containing paired-end reads. The Mint cDNA synthesis kit, primed by a TRBC-specific oligonucleotide, was used to synthesize first-strand cDNA from all RNA. After uracil-DNA glycosylase treatment, a first 18-cycle PCR used universal primers M1SS and BC2_uni_R on all cDNA. The authors processed their data as follows. For normalization, 1 million high-quality reads, each with a distinct molecular identifier, were randomly selected from each sample. Reads with shared molecular identifiers were discarded instead of being binned into consensus sequences. MiTCR, run with a Q25 quality threshold and the strictest error-elimination algorithm, handled CDR3 identification, clonotype clustering and error correction. A nonparametric unseen species model using Euler transformation provided a lower-bound estimate of total TCR beta diversity. The public reads were reanalyzed by TCRdb: fastp trimming at Q25, MiXCR alignment, in-frame beta chains only. Each entry is one CDR3 protein sequence, shown with its most common DNA and genes. TCRdb's processing, not the authors', yielded these V and J calls. The sample has around 1,500,000 distinct CDR3 sequences on record, about 28% of them singletons. The ten biggest clones cover roughly 8% of the sample.

What the study reported, not specific to this receptor: Bulk unsorted PBMC profiling prevented conclusive comparison of naive and antigen-experienced compartments. Estimates of total diversity based on one million sequenced T cells were regarded as lower bounds and as underestimates. Compared with the aged group, the long-lived group had more naive CD4+ T cells, fewer expanded clones and increased TCR diversity, suggesting age selection. The CMV infection status of donors was not known, potentially confounding age-related changes in expanded clonotypes. As age increased, observed TCR beta diversity per million T cells dropped in a roughly linear way, and a significant reduction was already evident by age roughly 36. The percentage of naive T cells measured by flow cytometry correlated strongly with observed TCR beta diversity.

Donors were 39 systemically healthy Caucasian individuals from Russia aged roughly 6 to 90 years. Approximately 9 milliliters of peripheral blood were collected from each donor into EDTA-treated Vacutainer tubes. Ficoll-Paque density-gradient centrifugation was used to isolate PBMCs, with at least 7 million obtained per sample. Total RNA, at least 6 micrograms per sample, was extracted from PBMCs with Trizol reagent. Naive CD45RAhigh/CD27high T cell percentages were measured by flow cytometry on a PBMC aliquot from every donor. The sequenced material came from blood. The source is a woman between 25 and 40 years old in good health. This chain is built from TRBV10-3 and TRBJ2-5; the D region possibly corresponds to TRBD1 (6 bases align). The CDR3 amino acid sequence is: CATNATGTKETQYF. The DNA sequence is TGTGCCACAAACGCTACAGGGACGAAAGAGACCCAGTACTTC.